The rows below give T cell receptor beta chains drawn from one sample of a study of CD8 T cells in Susac syndrome. Using its own MiXCR run on the immunoSEQ multiplex PCR reads, TCRdb lists one record per CDR3 protein. The sample consists of 95,000 to 150,000 distinct CDR3 sequences, around 94% of them appearing once. Specimen: CD8+ T cells from PBMCs. These receptor sequences come from a human donor with Susac syndrome. Each CDR3 is given with its conserved first and last residue. D genes are given only for firm matches. The listing skips clone size in some rows; elsewhere it reads once, few, many or a size class.

clone_size: .
j_call: TRBJ2-1
v_call: TRBV3-1
d_call: TRBD2
cdr3_length: 15
cdr3_aa: CASSVLAGGYNEQFF
cdr3_nt: TGTGCCAGCAGTGTTCTAGCGGGGGGGTACAATGAGCAGTTCTTC

clone_size: .
j_call: TRBJ2-5
v_call: TRBV4-1
d_call: .
cdr3_length: 15
cdr3_aa: CASSQLGTSQETQYF
cdr3_nt: TGCGCCAGCAGCCAACTAGGCACGTCACAAGAGACCCAGTACTTC

clone_size: .
j_call: TRBJ2-3
v_call: TRBV20-1
d_call: TRBD1
cdr3_length: 14
cdr3_aa: CSARLGQGTDTQYF
cdr3_nt: TGCAGTGCTAGATTAGGACAGGGGACAGATACGCAGTATTTT

clone_size: .
j_call: TRBJ2-7
v_call: TRBV11-2
d_call: TRBD2
cdr3_length: 16
cdr3_aa: CASSPTGTSGTYEQYF
cdr3_nt: TGTGCCAGCAGCCCTACCGGGACTAGCGGTACCTACGAGCAGTACTTC

clone_size: .
j_call: TRBJ1-1
v_call: TRBV4-2
d_call: .
cdr3_length: 15
cdr3_aa: CASSQDRLSNTEAFF
cdr3_nt: TGTGCCAGCAGCCAAGATCGCCTGTCGAACACTGAAGCTTTCTTT

clone_size: .
j_call: TRBJ2-5
v_call: TRBV13
d_call: TRBD1
cdr3_length: 16
cdr3_aa: CASSIGTGAGQETQYF
cdr3_nt: TGTGCCAGCAGCATCGGGACAGGGGCTGGACAAGAGACCCAGTACTTC

clone_size: .
j_call: TRBJ1-1
v_call: TRBV13
d_call: TRBD1
cdr3_length: 16
cdr3_aa: CASNLAGGQRDTEAFF
cdr3_nt: TGTGCCAGCAACCTAGCAGGGGGCCAAAGGGACACTGAAGCTTTCTTT

clone_size: few
j_call: TRBJ2-3
v_call: TRBV24-1
d_call: .
cdr3_length: 17
cdr3_aa: CATSGVPGFGKPDTQYF
cdr3_nt: TGTGCCACCAGTGGGGTGCCAGGGTTTGGAAAACCAGATACGCAGTATTTT

clone_size: .
j_call: TRBJ2-5
v_call: TRBV18
d_call: .
cdr3_length: 13
cdr3_aa: CASPPLDSKTQYF
cdr3_nt: TGTGCCAGCCCCCCCCTGGATTCGAAGACCCAGTACTTC

clone_size: .
j_call: TRBJ1-1
v_call: TRBV6-2/TRBV6-3
d_call: .
cdr3_length: 13
cdr3_aa: CASSYSRRAEAFF
cdr3_nt: TGTGCCAGCAGTTACTCGAGGAGGGCTGAAGCTTTCTTT

clone_size: .
j_call: TRBJ1-2
v_call: TRBV7-9
d_call: TRBD1
cdr3_length: 14
cdr3_aa: CASSTGDRMYGYTF
cdr3_nt: TGTGCCAGCAGCACAGGGGACCGGATGTATGGCTACACCTTC

clone_size: .
j_call: TRBJ2-6
v_call: TRBV30
d_call: .
cdr3_length: 17
cdr3_aa: CAWRRGLASSGANVLTF
cdr3_nt: TGTGCCTGGAGGAGAGGGCTTGCTTCGTCTGGGGCCAACGTCCTGACTTTC

clone_size: .
j_call: TRBJ2-1
v_call: TRBV20-1
d_call: TRBD2
cdr3_length: 13
cdr3_aa: CSVAGGPYNEQFF
cdr3_nt: TGCAGCGTAGCGGGGGGGCCGTACAATGAGCAGTTCTTC

clone_size: .
j_call: TRBJ1-2
v_call: TRBV5-8
d_call: TRBD1
cdr3_length: 12
cdr3_aa: CASRTGGFGYTF
cdr3_nt: TGTGCCAGCCGTACAGGGGGGTTTGGCTACACCTTC

clone_size: .
j_call: TRBJ2-5
v_call: TRBV4-2
d_call: .
cdr3_length: 14
cdr3_aa: CASSTGTDQETQYF
cdr3_nt: TGTGCCAGCAGCACCGGGACGGACCAAGAGACCCAGTACTTC

clone_size: .
j_call: TRBJ2-7
v_call: TRBV11-2
d_call: .
cdr3_length: 13
cdr3_aa: CASSITGSYEQYF
cdr3_nt: TGTGCCAGCAGTATTACAGGGAGCTACGAGCAGTACTTC

clone_size: once
j_call: TRBJ2-5
v_call: TRBV18
d_call: .
cdr3_length: 15
cdr3_aa: CASSPPMEEQETQYF
cdr3_nt: TGTGCCAGCTCACCACCAATGGAGGAACAAGAGACCCAGTACTTC

clone_size: .
j_call: TRBJ2-5
v_call: TRBV5-1
d_call: .
cdr3_length: 17
cdr3_aa: CASNWGIEESQGETQYF
cdr3_nt: TGCGCCAGCAACTGGGGGATTGAGGAGTCTCAAGGGGAGACCCAGTACTTC

clone_size: .
j_call: TRBJ1-2
v_call: TRBV5-5
d_call: .
cdr3_length: 15
cdr3_aa: CASSFYGSENYGYTF
cdr3_nt: TGTGCCAGCAGCTTCTACGGTTCAGAGAACTATGGCTACACCTTC

clone_size: .
j_call: TRBJ2-3
v_call: TRBV9
d_call: TRBD2
cdr3_length: 17
cdr3_aa: CASNHGTSGGATDTQYF
cdr3_nt: TGTGCCAGCAACCACGGGACTAGCGGGGGGGCGACAGATACGCAGTATTTT

clone_size: few
j_call: TRBJ1-5
v_call: TRBV27
d_call: .
cdr3_length: 13
cdr3_aa: CASSLSGNQPQHF
cdr3_nt: TGTGCCAGCAGTTTGTCGGGCAATCAGCCCCAGCATTTT

clone_size: .
j_call: TRBJ1-2
v_call: TRBV20-1
d_call: .
cdr3_length: 15
cdr3_aa: CSTSYLERSDYGYTF
cdr3_nt: TGCAGTACTAGTTACCTCGAACGGTCGGACTATGGCTACACCTTC

clone_size: .
j_call: TRBJ2-1
v_call: TRBV7-6
d_call: .
cdr3_length: 12
cdr3_aa: CASSLLNLEQFF
cdr3_nt: TGTGCCAGCAGCCTATTAAACCTTGAGCAGTTCTTC

clone_size: .
j_call: TRBJ1-1
v_call: TRBV20-1
d_call: TRBD1
cdr3_length: 15
cdr3_aa: CSARDETGMNTEAFF
cdr3_nt: TGCAGTGCTAGAGATGAGACAGGGATGAACACTGAAGCTTTCTTT